This TCR beta chain was captured by sequencing in a study of cytomegalovirus exposure and HLA in healthy donors. Study results and caveats: The study listed approximately 160 cytomegalovirus-associated TCR beta chains. Per published reports, the classifier diagnosed cytomegalovirus status with high specificity and sensitivity.

The PCR employed 60 Vbeta primers together with 13 Jbeta primers. Original processing notes: About 11 million shared chains were among the 65 million to 85 million unique TCR beta chains that a later analysis counted. The data were produced by immunoSEQ multiplex PCR, yet TCRdb's version contains in-frame clones alone and is incomplete. That table gives V, J and clone size, and the DNA gave D and trimming. The sample yields about 52,000 clones, 55% to 85% seen once. In regard to this clone: Its antigen is as yet unknown.

The CDR3 contains 15 residues. V was trimmed by 1 base and J by 3 bases, leaving 9 bases between them. Per the germline V gene, CDR1 is MNHEY and CDR2 is SMNVEV (reference sequence). The chain carries TRBV27 and TRBJ1-4; the D gene is possibly TRBD1 (5 bases). The sequence was obtained from a woman in her forties or fifties in good health and CMV-seronegative. Sequencing used PBMCs. The CDR3 spells CASSLLGGANEKLFF. The DNA for the CDR3 is TGTGCCAGCAGTTTATTGGGGGGTGCTAATGAAAAACTGTTTTTT.